This is a list of T cell receptor beta chains from one sample in a study of blood T cell repertoires in COVID-19. Data came from immunoSEQ multiplex PCR; TCRdb stores just in-frame clones and leaves some out. Altogether roughly 300,000 clones are present, around 88% being singletons, with the ten largest covering roughly 1.6%. Specimen: peripheral blood. These receptor sequences come from a woman aged 45-59 years with acute or convalescent COVID-19. The CDR3 runs from the conserved cysteine through the conserved F or W. D genes are given only for firm matches. Clone size appears in some rows only: once, few, many, or a class for an expanded clone.

V gene: TRBV27
clone size: .
J gene: TRBJ1-4
D gene: .
CDR3 length: 15
CDR3 DNA: TGTGCCAGCAGTTTTTCCACAACAACTAATGAAAAACTGTTTTTT
CDR3 protein: CASSFSTTTNEKLFF

V gene: TRBV4-1
clone size: .
J gene: TRBJ2-2
D gene: .
CDR3 length: 14
CDR3 DNA: TGCGCCAGCAGCCAAGTGAGGGACACCGGGGAGCTGTTTTTT
CDR3 protein: CASSQVRDTGELFF

V gene: TRBV6-4
clone size: .
J gene: TRBJ2-3
D gene: TRBD2
CDR3 length: 16
CDR3 DNA: TGTGCCAGCAGTGGTATAGCGGGAGCGGGTACAGATACGCAGTATTTT
CDR3 protein: CASSGIAGAGTDTQYF

V gene: TRBV7-9
clone size: .
J gene: TRBJ1-1
D gene: TRBD1
CDR3 length: 15
CDR3 DNA: TGTGCCAGCAGCTTCTCCAGACAGGGAAACACTGAAGCTTTCTTT
CDR3 protein: CASSFSRQGNTEAFF

V gene: TRBV27
clone size: .
J gene: TRBJ1-5
D gene: .
CDR3 length: 12
CDR3 DNA: TGTGCCAGCAGTCGACTAAATCAGCCCCAGCATTTT
CDR3 protein: CASSRLNQPQHF

V gene: TRBV28
clone size: .
J gene: TRBJ2-2
D gene: .
CDR3 length: 15
CDR3 DNA: TGTGCCAGCAGGGGACTCGGGACGAAATACGGGGAGCTGTTTTTT
CDR3 protein: CASRGLGTKYGELFF

V gene: TRBV29-1
clone size: .
J gene: TRBJ2-7
D gene: TRBD2
CDR3 length: 14
CDR3 DNA: TGCAGCGTTGAAGTGGGAGCGGGAGGCGACGAGCAGTACTTC
CDR3 protein: CSVEVGAGGDEQYF

V gene: TRBV27
clone size: once
J gene: TRBJ1-4
D gene: TRBD1
CDR3 length: 14
CDR3 DNA: TGTGCCAGCAGTGGACAGGGTTCTAATGAAAAACTGTTTTTT
CDR3 protein: CASSGQGSNEKLFF

V gene: TRBV4-3
clone size: .
J gene: TRBJ1-2
D gene: .
CDR3 length: 17
CDR3 DNA: TGCGCCAGCAGCCAGGCCGATATCAGGGGAGGGAACTATGGCTACACCTTC
CDR3 protein: CASSQADIRGGNYGYTF

V gene: TRBV19
clone size: .
J gene: TRBJ1-5
D gene: TRBD1
CDR3 length: 16
CDR3 DNA: TGTGCCAGTAGTATGATCGGGGACAGGGGTCTACAGCCCCAGCATTTT
CDR3 protein: CASSMIGDRGLQPQHF

V gene: TRBV6-2/TRBV6-3
clone size: few
J gene: TRBJ2-1
D gene: TRBD1
CDR3 length: 13
CDR3 DNA: TGTGCCAGCAGTTCCTCTGACAGGGGTGAGCAGTTCTTC
CDR3 protein: CASSSSDRGEQFF

V gene: TRBV4-2
clone size: .
J gene: TRBJ2-2
D gene: TRBD1
CDR3 length: 15
CDR3 DNA: TGTGCCAGCAGCCTGGGACAGGTGAACACCGGGGAGCTGTTTTTT
CDR3 protein: CASSLGQVNTGELFF

V gene: TRBV28
clone size: .
J gene: TRBJ1-2
D gene: TRBD1
CDR3 length: 13
CDR3 DNA: TGTGCCAGCAGTTTGGGACAGGGCGACGGCTACACCTTC
CDR3 protein: CASSLGQGDGYTF

V gene: TRBV28
clone size: .
J gene: TRBJ2-1
D gene: TRBD2
CDR3 length: 16
CDR3 DNA: TGTGCCAGCAGTCCCGCTAGCGGGAGGTTAGACAATGAGCAGTTCTTC
CDR3 protein: CASSPASGRLDNEQFF

V gene: TRBV19
clone size: .
J gene: TRBJ2-5
D gene: .
CDR3 length: 14
CDR3 DNA: TGTGCCAGTACCACTGGGGGGACCGGAGGGACCCAGTACTTC
CDR3 protein: CASTTGGTGGTQYF

V gene: TRBV6-5
clone size: .
J gene: TRBJ2-7
D gene: TRBD1
CDR3 length: 16
CDR3 DNA: TGTGCCAGCAGTTATTCTTATTTCGGACAGGCCTACGAGCAGTACTTC
CDR3 protein: CASSYSYFGQAYEQYF

V gene: TRBV7-3
clone size: once
J gene: TRBJ1-1
D gene: .
CDR3 length: 13
CDR3 DNA: TGTGCCAGCTGCCTTTGGGGGGGAACTGAAGCTTTCTTT
CDR3 protein: CASCLWGGTEAFF

V gene: TRBV27
clone size: once
J gene: TRBJ2-2
D gene: TRBD2
CDR3 length: 14
CDR3 DNA: TGTGCCAGCAAACCGGCGGGGGGGACCGGGGAGCTGTTTTTT
CDR3 protein: CASKPAGGTGELFF

V gene: TRBV5-6
clone size: .
J gene: TRBJ2-1
D gene: TRBD1
CDR3 length: 16
CDR3 DNA: TGTGCCAGCCACGTGCCTAGGACAGGGGGCTTCCATGAGCAGTTCTTC
CDR3 protein: CASHVPRTGGFHEQFF

V gene: TRBV4-2
clone size: .
J gene: TRBJ1-4
D gene: TRBD1
CDR3 length: 15
CDR3 DNA: TGTGCCAGCAGGTTGCTAGGGGGCGTGAATGAAAAACTGTTTTTT
CDR3 protein: CASRLLGGVNEKLFF

V gene: TRBV28
clone size: .
J gene: TRBJ1-1
D gene: .
CDR3 length: 19
CDR3 DNA: TGTGCCAGCAGTCCGTTGATGATCCGGGGATCAAGTTTGGACACTGAAGCTTTCTTT
CDR3 protein: CASSPLMIRGSSLDTEAFF

V gene: TRBV11-2
clone size: once
J gene: TRBJ1-6
D gene: TRBD1
CDR3 length: 16
CDR3 DNA: TGTGCCAGCAGCTTACAAGGACAGGGTAACAATTCACCCCTCCACTTT
CDR3 protein: CASSLQGQGNNSPLHF

V gene: TRBV10-3
clone size: .
J gene: TRBJ2-7
D gene: .
CDR3 length: 15
CDR3 DNA: TGTGCCATCAGTGACATCCGACAACCCCCCTACGAGCAGTACTTC
CDR3 protein: CAISDIRQPPYEQYF

V gene: TRBV6-2/TRBV6-3
clone size: .
J gene: TRBJ2-3
D gene: .
CDR3 length: 12
CDR3 DNA: TGTGCCAGCAGTTCTAGCACAGATACGCAGTATTTT
CDR3 protein: CASSSSTDTQYF

V gene: TRBV3-1/TRBV3-2
clone size: few
J gene: TRBJ2-7
D gene: TRBD1
CDR3 length: 15
CDR3 DNA: TGTGCCAGCAGCCAAGTTTGGGGACAGGGGTACGAGCAGTACTTC
CDR3 protein: CASSQVWGQGYEQYF

V gene: TRBV6-2/TRBV6-3
clone size: .
J gene: TRBJ1-2
D gene: .
CDR3 length: 13
CDR3 DNA: TGTGCCAGCAGTTACTCCAACCTATTTGGCTACACCTTC
CDR3 protein: CASSYSNLFGYTF

V gene: TRBV30
clone size: .
J gene: TRBJ1-6
D gene: TRBD1
CDR3 length: 16
CDR3 DNA: TGTGCCTGGAGTCCCGACAGGGTCTGGTATAATTCACCCCTCCACTTT
CDR3 protein: CAWSPDRVWYNSPLHF

V gene: TRBV29-1
clone size: .
J gene: TRBJ2-3
D gene: .
CDR3 length: 13
CDR3 DNA: TGCAGCGTTGCGGCAGGGTGGGCAGATACGCAGTATTTT
CDR3 protein: CSVAAGWADTQYF

V gene: TRBV29-1
clone size: .
J gene: TRBJ2-5
D gene: TRBD1
CDR3 length: 13
CDR3 DNA: TGCAGCGCTGGACGCGACAGGGGAGAGACCCAGTACTTC
CDR3 protein: CSAGRDRGETQYF

V gene: TRBV28
clone size: .
J gene: TRBJ2-7
D gene: .
CDR3 length: 13
CDR3 DNA: TGTGCCAGCAGTTTTCCTACAGCGGGCGAGCAGTACTTC
CDR3 protein: CASSFPTAGEQYF

V gene: TRBV25-1
clone size: .
J gene: TRBJ1-6
D gene: .
CDR3 length: 14
CDR3 DNA: TGTGCCAGCACTCGGGGGGAGTATAATTCACCCCTCCACTTT
CDR3 protein: CASTRGEYNSPLHF

V gene: TRBV5-6
clone size: .
J gene: TRBJ1-5
D gene: .
CDR3 length: 13
CDR3 DNA: TGTGCCAGCAGCCTGGGGGGGGGCCAGCCCCAGCATTTT
CDR3 protein: CASSLGGGQPQHF

V gene: TRBV24-1
clone size: .
J gene: TRBJ2-5
D gene: .
CDR3 length: 15
CDR3 DNA: TGTGCCACCAGTGATGCCCGGGGGTACCAAGAGACCCAGTACTTC
CDR3 protein: CATSDARGYQETQYF

V gene: TRBV28
clone size: .
J gene: TRBJ2-7
D gene: .
CDR3 length: 16
CDR3 DNA: TGTGCCAGCAGTTTTACCAGCGGGCCGCCGCCCTACGAGCAGTACTTC
CDR3 protein: CASSFTSGPPPYEQYF

V gene: TRBV29-1
clone size: .
J gene: TRBJ1-2
D gene: TRBD1
CDR3 length: 13
CDR3 DNA: TGCAGCGCAAGGACAGGACTGAGCTATGGCTACACCTTC
CDR3 protein: CSARTGLSYGYTF

V gene: TRBV7-2
clone size: .
J gene: TRBJ1-3
D gene: TRBD1
CDR3 length: 14
CDR3 DNA: TGTGCCAGCAGCGTTACAGGGGCTGGAAACACCATATATTTT
CDR3 protein: CASSVTGAGNTIYF

V gene: TRBV4-2
clone size: .
J gene: TRBJ2-7
D gene: TRBD2
CDR3 length: 16
CDR3 DNA: TGTGCCAGCAGCCGCGGGACTAGCGGGAGATACTACGAGCAGTACTTC
CDR3 protein: CASSRGTSGRYYEQYF

V gene: TRBV11-2
clone size: few
J gene: TRBJ2-3
D gene: TRBD2
CDR3 length: 15
CDR3 DNA: TGTGCCAGCAGCTTAGTGACTAGCAGCACAGATACGCAGTATTTT
CDR3 protein: CASSLVTSSTDTQYF

V gene: TRBV5-1
clone size: few
J gene: TRBJ2-1
D gene: .
CDR3 length: 15
CDR3 DNA: TGCGCCAGCAGCTTGGCGGACACCTCCTACAATGAGCAGTTCTTC
CDR3 protein: CASSLADTSYNEQFF

V gene: TRBV9
clone size: .
J gene: TRBJ1-2
D gene: .
CDR3 length: 14
CDR3 DNA: TGTGCCAGCAGCGTAGGGGACTGGGTTGATGGCTACACCTTC
CDR3 protein: CASSVGDWVDGYTF

V gene: TRBV5-5
clone size: .
J gene: TRBJ2-1
D gene: .
CDR3 length: 17
CDR3 DNA: TGTGCCAGCAGCTTGCGGGTCGCGCAAATACAATACAATGAGCAGTTCTTC
CDR3 protein: CASSLRVAQIQYNEQFF

V gene: TRBV4-1
clone size: once
J gene: TRBJ1-5
D gene: .
CDR3 length: 13
CDR3 DNA: TGCGCCAGCAGCCAAGCGGGGGATCAGCCCCAGCATTTT
CDR3 protein: CASSQAGDQPQHF

V gene: TRBV5-4
clone size: few
J gene: TRBJ2-2
D gene: TRBD1
CDR3 length: 15
CDR3 DNA: TGTGCCAGCAGCTTGAAGGGGGCGCGGACCGGGGAGCTGTTTTTT
CDR3 protein: CASSLKGARTGELFF

V gene: TRBV6-2/TRBV6-3
clone size: .
J gene: TRBJ2-7
D gene: TRBD1
CDR3 length: 15
CDR3 DNA: TGTGCCAGCAGTTACTCGGGGACAGGGGTCCACGAGCAGTACTTC
CDR3 protein: CASSYSGTGVHEQYF

V gene: TRBV28
clone size: few
J gene: TRBJ1-5
D gene: TRBD1
CDR3 length: 15
CDR3 DNA: TGTGCCAGCAGACCCGGGACAGGGGGCAATCAGCCCCAGCATTTT
CDR3 protein: CASRPGTGGNQPQHF

V gene: TRBV10-3
clone size: .
J gene: TRBJ2-1
D gene: .
CDR3 length: 15
CDR3 DNA: TGTGCCATCAGTGAAAGGGGGCGGGAACACAATGAGCAGTTCTTC
CDR3 protein: CAISERGREHNEQFF

V gene: TRBV19
clone size: .
J gene: TRBJ2-1
D gene: TRBD2
CDR3 length: 15
CDR3 DNA: TGTGCCAGTAGGACTAGCGGGAGCTCGTACAATGAGCAGTTCTTC
CDR3 protein: CASRTSGSSYNEQFF

V gene: TRBV28
clone size: .
J gene: TRBJ2-3
D gene: .
CDR3 length: 15
CDR3 DNA: TGTGCCAGCAGTAGGTTAGCGGAAAACACAGATACGCAGTATTTT
CDR3 protein: CASSRLAENTDTQYF

V gene: TRBV6-4
clone size: .
J gene: TRBJ2-2
D gene: TRBD2
CDR3 length: 12
CDR3 DNA: TGTGCCAGCCCGGGGGGGACCGGGGAGCTGTTTTTT
CDR3 protein: CASPGGTGELFF

V gene: TRBV28
clone size: few
J gene: TRBJ1-6
D gene: .
CDR3 length: 19
CDR3 DNA: TGTGCCAGCAGTTTATTCTGGGTACAGTCCAGTCGGATAGATTCACCCCTCCACTTT
CDR3 protein: CASSLFWVQSSRIDSPLHF

V gene: TRBV28
clone size: .
J gene: TRBJ2-7
D gene: TRBD1
CDR3 length: 17
CDR3 DNA: TGTGCCAGCAGTTTATTTGGGACAGGCGACCGCTCCTACGAGCAGTACTTC
CDR3 protein: CASSLFGTGDRSYEQYF

V gene: TRBV11-2
clone size: .
J gene: TRBJ1-5
D gene: .
CDR3 length: 14
CDR3 DNA: TGTGCCAGCAGCTTAGACAGGGCGGGGCAGCCCCAGCATTTT
CDR3 protein: CASSLDRAGQPQHF

V gene: TRBV14
clone size: .
J gene: TRBJ1-2
D gene: .
CDR3 length: 15
CDR3 DNA: TGTGCCAGCAGCCAAGCCGCGGGGGTTTCGGGAGGCTACACCTTC
CDR3 protein: CASSQAAGVSGGYTF

V gene: TRBV7-9
clone size: .
J gene: TRBJ2-7
D gene: .
CDR3 length: 16
CDR3 DNA: TGTGCCAGCAGCCCGACCACTGGGACTTGGTCCTACGAGCAGTACTTC
CDR3 protein: CASSPTTGTWSYEQYF

V gene: TRBV7-9
clone size: .
J gene: TRBJ2-5
D gene: .
CDR3 length: 14
CDR3 DNA: TGTGCCAGCAGCTTAGGACAGAATCAAGAGACCCAGTACTTC
CDR3 protein: CASSLGQNQETQYF

V gene: TRBV19
clone size: .
J gene: TRBJ2-2
D gene: .
CDR3 length: 15
CDR3 DNA: TGTGCCAGTAGTATAAGGGCGGGCGGCACCGGGGAGCTGTTTTTT
CDR3 protein: CASSIRAGGTGELFF